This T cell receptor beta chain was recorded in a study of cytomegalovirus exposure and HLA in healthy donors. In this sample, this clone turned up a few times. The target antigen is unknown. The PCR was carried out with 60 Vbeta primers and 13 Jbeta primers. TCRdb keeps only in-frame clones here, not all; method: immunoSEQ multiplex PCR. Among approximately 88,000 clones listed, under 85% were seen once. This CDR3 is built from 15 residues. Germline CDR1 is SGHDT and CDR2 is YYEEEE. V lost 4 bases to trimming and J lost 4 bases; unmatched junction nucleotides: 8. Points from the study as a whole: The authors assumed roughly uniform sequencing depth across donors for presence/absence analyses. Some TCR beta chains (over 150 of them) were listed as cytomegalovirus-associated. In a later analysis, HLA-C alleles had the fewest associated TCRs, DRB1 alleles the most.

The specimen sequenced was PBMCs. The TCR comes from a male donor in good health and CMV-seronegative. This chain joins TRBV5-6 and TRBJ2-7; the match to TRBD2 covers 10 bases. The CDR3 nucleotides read TGTGCCAGCAGCATTGCAGCGGGAGGGCCATACGAGCAGTACTTC. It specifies CASSIAAGGPYEQYF.